The 17 T cell receptor beta chains below were found in one sample sequenced in a study of blood T cells in healthy people across ages. Alongside a J-beta primer mix, a sample-barcoded 5' primer served in a second PCR lasting about 6 to 12 cycles. In TCRdb, the 5' RACE reads were re-called with MiXCR into one record per CDR3 protein. The sample has roughly 410,000 distinct CDR3 sequences, roughly half seen once. Sequencing input: blood. The receptor set was obtained from a man aged 55 to 70 in good health.

The chain has TRBV10-3 and TRBJ2-7; D may match TRBD1 or TRBD2 (5 bases each). The CDR3 length is 12 residues. The V end was cut by 2 bases, the J end by 3 bases, with 5 bases between. Germline-derived CDR1 and CDR2 are ENHRY and SYGVKD. As DNA, the CDR3 is TGTGCCATCAGTGAGGGGGGCTACGAGCAGTACTTC. Translated, it gives CAISEGGYEQYF.

The CDR3 region is CASSVGAANEKLFF. DNA of the CDR3: TGTGCCAGCAGCGTAGGGGCCGCTAATGAAAAACTGTTTTTT. The chain employs TRBV9 and TRBJ1-4; D uncertain. V lost 0 bases to trimming and J lost 3 bases, with 6 bases between them. This CDR3 spans 14 amino acids. Germline V gene data show CDR1 as SGDLS and CDR2 as YYNGEE.

This chain links TRBV18 with TRBJ2-2; D gene unclear. V was pared by 5 bases and J by 0 bases, with 7 bases between. From germline, CDR1 is KGHSH and CDR2 LQKENI. This CDR3 contains 14 residues. The CDR3 loop is CASSSNTNTGELFF. Written as DNA, the CDR3 is TGTGCCAGCTCATCCAACACGAACACCGGGGAGCTGTTTTTT.

In this sample, this clonotype turned up a few times. The rearrangement joins TRBV7-9 to TRBJ2-7; D is possibly TRBD1 (6 bases). V lost 3 bases, J lost 6 bases, and 15 bases lay in between. CDR3 length: 14 residues. CDR1 SEHNR and CDR2 FQNEAQ come from the germline V gene (reference sequence). The CDR3 loop reads CASSFGRGDAEQYF. The CDR3 region has the DNA TGTGCCAGCAGCTTTGGCAGGGGAGATGCCGAGCAGTACTTC. Full variable domain (missing parts from reference TRBV7-9 and TRBJ2-7): DTGVSQNPRHKITKRGQNVTFRCDPISEHNRLYWYRQTLGQGPEFLTYFQNEAQLEKSRLLSDRFSAERPKGSFSTLEIQRTEQGDSAMYLCASSFGRGDAEQYFGPGTRLTVT.

This clonotype occurred a few times. The CDR3 region has the DNA TGTGCCAGCGGGGTTGGGACTACCGGGGGAAGGCAGTACTTC. Translating gives CASGVGTTGGRQYF. V gene TRBV14 combines with J gene TRBJ2-7, with TRBD2 matching 7 bases. The CDR3 has 14 residues. CDR1 is SGHDN and CDR2 is FVKESK in the germline V gene. V was pared by 8 bases and J by 9 bases, with 16 bases of the junction left unmatched.

The rearrangement links TRBV5-1 to TRBJ2-1, with D perhaps TRBD2 (6 bases). The CDR3 is 14 amino acids. Germline loops: CDR1 SGHRS, CDR2 YFSETQ. Trimming stripped 2 bases from V and 4 bases from J, with 10 bases between. The CDR3 protein is CASSLGRDYNEQFF. The CDR3 coding sequence is TGCGCCAGCAGCTTAGGGCGGGATTACAATGAGCAGTTCTTC.

The CDR3 spells CASSKEMEGALSPEAFF. CDR3 coding DNA: TGTGCCAGCAGCAAAGAAATGGAGGGGGCGCTATCGCCTGAAGCTTTCTTT. The V gene is TRBV21-1, the J gene TRBJ1-1; TRBD1 is the table's D call, not checked against the DNA. TRBV21-1 is flagged as a pseudogene. CDR3 length equals 17 residues.

This clonotype was picked up a small number of times. This rearrangement joins TRBV5-1 to TRBJ2-3; 10 positions match TRBD2. V shed 0 bases, J shed 7 bases, and the junction held 11 bases outside the gene matches. The germline gives CDR1 SGHRS, CDR2 YFSETQ. The CDR3 has 17 residues. The CDR3 loop reads CASSLGRAGGPRNTQYF. In DNA form, the CDR3 reads TGCGCCAGCAGCTTGGGGCGAGCGGGAGGGCCGCGGAATACGCAGTATTTT.

The chain has TRBV20-1 and TRBJ2-7, with D unclear. The CDR3 is 13 residues long. Trimming removed 2 bases from V and 4 bases from J, with 12 bases in between. Germline V gene sequence: CDR1 DFQATT, CDR2 SNEGSKA (reference sequence). CDR3 sequence: CSARPPAEYEQYF. The CDR3, as DNA: TGCAGTGCTAGACCTCCCGCGGAATACGAGCAGTACTTC.

The rearrangement uses TRBV28 and TRBJ2-7, with D possibly being TRBD1 or TRBD2 (5 bases each). Germline CDR1 is MDHEN and CDR2 is SYDVKM. V dropped 2 bases and J dropped 2 bases, with 10 bases sitting between them. CDR3 length equals 14 residues. CDR3 DNA: TGTGCCAGCAGTTTACCGGGACCCCCCTACGAGCAGTACTTC. As protein: CASSLPGPPYEQYF.

This clonotype was observed a few times. The J gene is TRBJ1-2, the V gene TRBV2, with D unresolved. The CDR3 extends over 14 amino acids. Germline values: CDR1 SNHLY, CDR2 FYNNEI. The ends were cut back, 1 base at V and 5 bases at J, with 11 bases in the middle. CDR3 coding DNA: TGTGCCAGCAGTGAAGTGGCAGCAAATTATGGCTACACCTTC. Its translation is CASSEVAANYGYTF.

The chain uses TRBV20-1 and TRBJ2-7; D perhaps matches TRBD2 (5 bases). Germline CDR1 reads DFQATT; CDR2 reads SNEGSKA (reference sequence). CDR3 size: 12 residues. Trimming pared 3 bases from V and 4 bases from J, leaving 10 bases between. CDR3 amino acids: CSASEGVYEQYF. In DNA, the CDR3 is TGCAGTGCTAGTGAGGGAGTGTACGAGCAGTACTTC.

The gene calls are TRBV14 and TRBJ2-4, with D perhaps TRBD1 or TRBD2 (6 bases each). Looked up from germline, CDR1 is SGHDN and CDR2 is FVKESK. There are 13 residues in the CDR3. V gave up 3 bases and J gave up 15 bases, with 18 bases separating them. CDR3 bases: TGTGCCAGCAGCCAGAGATCGGGGGCGCTCCTGTACTTC. Protein sequence: CASSQRSGALLYF.

The chain has TRBV3-1 and TRBJ1-5; D gene ambiguous. V lost 3 bases to trimming and J lost 6 bases, with 9 bases between them. CDR3 length: 13 residues. Germline V gene lookup returns CDR1 LGHDT and CDR2 YNNKEL (reference sequence). CDR3 sequence: CASSQGVLQPQHF. The CDR3 nucleotides read TGTGCCAGCAGCCAGGGAGTACTTCAGCCCCAGCATTTT. The full variable domain, with the rest looked up from reference TRBV3-1 and TRBJ1-5, is DTAVSQTPKYLVTQMGNDKSIKCEQNLGHDTMYWYKQDSKKFLKIMFSYNNKELIINETVPNRFSPKSPDKAHLNLHINSLELGDSAVYFCASSQGVLQPQHFGDGTRLSIL.

This rearrangement joins TRBV2 to TRBJ2-4; D remains ambiguous. CDR1 is SNHLY, CDR2 FYNNEI, per germline. This CDR3 spans 18 amino acids. Trimming removed 6 bases at V and 0 bases at J, with 21 bases between. For the CDR3, the DNA is TGTGCCAGCAGCCCTGACTGGAGCCAAAGGGTAGCCAAAAACATTCAGTACTTC. This codes for CASSPDWSQRVAKNIQYF.

This clonotype appeared many times. V gene TRBV20-1 combines with J gene TRBJ1-2; D uncertain. Trimming removed 5 bases from V and 7 bases from J, with 14 bases in between. Looked up from germline, CDR1 is DFQATT and CDR2 is SNEGSKA (reference sequence). The CDR3 consists of 12 residues. CDR3 in amino acids: CSAPTGRRGYTF. The CDR3 bases are TGCAGTGCTCCCACGGGGAGGCGTGGCTACACCTTC.

This chain uses TRBV29-1 with TRBJ1-2, with D uncertain. Germline V lookup: CDR1 SQVTM, CDR2 ANQGSEA. This CDR3 comprises 11 residues. V dropped 7 bases and J dropped 7 bases, with 13 bases sitting between them. The CDR3 loop reads CSADGGAGYTF. The CDR3 coding sequence is TGCAGCGCTGATGGCGGTGCTGGCTACACCTTC.